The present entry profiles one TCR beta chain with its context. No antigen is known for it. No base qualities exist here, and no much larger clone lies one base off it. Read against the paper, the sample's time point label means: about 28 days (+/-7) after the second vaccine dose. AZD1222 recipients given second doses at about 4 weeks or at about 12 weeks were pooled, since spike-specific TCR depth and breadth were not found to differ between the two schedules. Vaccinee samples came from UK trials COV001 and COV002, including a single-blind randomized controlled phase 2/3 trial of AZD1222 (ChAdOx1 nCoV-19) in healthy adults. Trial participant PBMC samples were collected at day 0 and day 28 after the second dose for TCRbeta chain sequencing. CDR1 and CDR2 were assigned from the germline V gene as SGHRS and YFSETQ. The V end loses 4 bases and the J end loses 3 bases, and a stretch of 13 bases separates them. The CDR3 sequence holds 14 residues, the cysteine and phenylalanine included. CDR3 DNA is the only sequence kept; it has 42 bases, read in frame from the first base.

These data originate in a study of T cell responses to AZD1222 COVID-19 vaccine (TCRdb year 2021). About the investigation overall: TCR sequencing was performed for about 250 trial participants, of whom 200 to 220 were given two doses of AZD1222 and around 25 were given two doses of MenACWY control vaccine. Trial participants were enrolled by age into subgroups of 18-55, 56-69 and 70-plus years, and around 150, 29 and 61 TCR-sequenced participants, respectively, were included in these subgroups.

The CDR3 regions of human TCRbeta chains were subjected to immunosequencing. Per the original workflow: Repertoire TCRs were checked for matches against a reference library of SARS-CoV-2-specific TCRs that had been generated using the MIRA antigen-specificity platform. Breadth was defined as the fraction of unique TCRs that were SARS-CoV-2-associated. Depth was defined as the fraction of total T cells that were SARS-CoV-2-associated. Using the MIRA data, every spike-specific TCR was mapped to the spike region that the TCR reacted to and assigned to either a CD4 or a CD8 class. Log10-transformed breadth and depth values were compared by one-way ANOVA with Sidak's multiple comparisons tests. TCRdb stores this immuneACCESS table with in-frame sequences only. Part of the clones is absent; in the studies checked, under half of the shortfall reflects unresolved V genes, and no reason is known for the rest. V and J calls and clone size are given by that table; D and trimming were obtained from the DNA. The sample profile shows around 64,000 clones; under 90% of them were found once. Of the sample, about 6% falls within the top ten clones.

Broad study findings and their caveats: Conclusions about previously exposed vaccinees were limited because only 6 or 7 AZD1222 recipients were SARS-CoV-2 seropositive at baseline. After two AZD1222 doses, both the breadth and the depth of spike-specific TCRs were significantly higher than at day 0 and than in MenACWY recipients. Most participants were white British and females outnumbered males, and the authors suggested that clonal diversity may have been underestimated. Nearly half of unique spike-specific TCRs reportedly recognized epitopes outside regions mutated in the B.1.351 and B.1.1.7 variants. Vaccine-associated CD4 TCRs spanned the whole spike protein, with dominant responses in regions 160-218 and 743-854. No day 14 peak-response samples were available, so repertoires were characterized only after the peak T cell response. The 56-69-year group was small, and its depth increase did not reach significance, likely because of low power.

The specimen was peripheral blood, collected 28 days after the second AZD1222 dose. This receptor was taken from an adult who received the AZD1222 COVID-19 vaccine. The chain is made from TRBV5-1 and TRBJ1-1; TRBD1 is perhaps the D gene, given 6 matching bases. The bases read TGCGCCAGCAGCAGCGAACAGGGATACACTGAAGCTTTCTTT. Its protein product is CASSSEQGYTEAFF.